The rows below give T cell receptor beta chains drawn from one sample of a study of T cells in narcolepsy. Clones were read by immunoSEQ multiplex PCR, and TCRdb kept only the in-frame ones, dropping some. The sample has 25,000 to 35,000 clones, roughly 80% seen once. The sequencing input was CD45RA- memory CD4+ T cells from PBMCs. The origin of the receptors is a human donor with narcolepsy. Both conserved end residues are part of each CDR3.

J	V	CDR3
TRBJ1-4	TRBV2	CASSRRRTAEKLFF
TRBJ1-5	TRBV4-2	CASSQGNTGINQPQHF
TRBJ1-1	TRBV5-1	CASNPGTGGNLVTEAFF
TRBJ1-2	TRBV19	CASSTPGLPISSYTF
TRBJ2-7	TRBV10-3	CAIGWDSYEQYF
TRBJ1-5	TRBV5-4	CASSQKADSNQPQHF
TRBJ1-6	TRBV30	CAWGGTAYNSPLHF
TRBJ1-1	TRBV27	CASRARTRNTEAFF
TRBJ2-2	TRBV11-2	CASSRADTGELFF
TRBJ2-3	TRBV4-2	CASSQDLPDTQYF
TRBJ1-1	TRBV29-1	CSVVDGIMNTEAFF
TRBJ2-7	TRBV28	CASSLRQGSYEQYF
TRBJ1-1	TRBV5-1	CASSQTEAEAFF
TRBJ2-7	TRBV2	CASSGYEQYF
TRBJ2-3	TRBV7-9	CASSPEGTQYF
TRBJ2-3	TRBV2	CASSEAGTTQYF
TRBJ2-7	TRBV5-8	CASSLDRGASRPGYF
TRBJ1-5	TRBV19	CASSIVGQPNQPQHF
TRBJ2-5	TRBV7-7	CASSLFGDQETQYF
TRBJ1-5	TRBV7-2	CASSLGGRSNQPQHF
TRBJ1-1	TRBV6-1	CASSEWIELTMNTEAFF
TRBJ2-6	TRBV7-3	CASSLGSSGANVLTF
TRBJ1-5	TRBV19	CASRRTTSNQPQHF
TRBJ2-7	TRBV21-1	CASSKGGTGNYEQYF
TRBJ2-4	TRBV4-1	CASSHVEGAGNIQYF
TRBJ2-1	TRBV2	CASSYSGLAGVYNEQFF
TRBJ2-2	TRBV7-2	CASSLAGVSGELFF
TRBJ1-1	TRBV10-3	CAISDLRVRDRGQGTEAFF
TRBJ1-1	TRBV28	CASSLKTRSAFF
TRBJ1-6	TRBV20-1	CSAVGDIHLHF
TRBJ1-2	TRBV7-3	CASSFAGEVNYGYTF
TRBJ1-6	TRBV6-5	CASRQERSPLHF
TRBJ2-2	TRBV6-5	CASSWGQHTGELFF
TRBJ2-1	TRBV7-6	CASSQANRDEQFF
TRBJ2-4	TRBV5-1	CASSLGVRVEDSIQYF
NA	TRBV5-4	CASSRLSGGTEQYF
TRBJ2-3	TRBV5-4	CASSFGQGLSLGDTQYF
TRBJ1-2	TRBV15	CATAAANYGYTF
TRBJ1-2	TRBV7-9	CASSLTGVRSGYTF
TRBJ2-2	TRBV5-4	CASSTTGGAFPGELFF
TRBJ1-1	TRBV28	CASTSGNTEAFF
TRBJ2-6	TRBV6-5	CASSRLTGANVLTF
TRBJ1-1	TRBV10-3	CAIRANTEAFF
TRBJ2-1	TRBV6-5	CASRTGGLEQFF
TRBJ1-1	TRBV29-1	CSVEGTVNTEAFF